Shown below are 14 T cell receptor beta chains from a single sample sequenced in a study of T cell changes during pregnancy in multiple sclerosis. Using immunoSEQ multiplex PCR, the repertoire was profiled, and TCRdb retains in-frame clones only, with some absent. In the table there are about 99,000 clones, 93% of which are singletons. Sample: peripheral blood, taken after pregnancy. The receptor source for this set is a female donor with multiple sclerosis, enrolled in a pregnancy study.

The chain recombines TRBV4-1 with TRBJ1-5; D is perhaps TRBD1 (5 bases). The CDR3 contains 18 residues. The germline CDR1 and CDR2 sequences are MGHRA and YSYEKL. V lost 0 bases and J 5 bases, leaving 20 bases between the germline ends. CDR3 region: CASSQEKGRVGTYQPQHF. In DNA form, the CDR3 reads TGCGCCAGCAGCCAAGAGAAGGGGAGGGTTGGGACTTATCAGCCCCAGCATTTT.

The chain joins TRBV21-1 to TRBJ2-3; the tabulated D call, TRBD1, remains unverified against the DNA. TRBV21-1 is a recognized pseudogene. This CDR3 is built from 12 residues. This CDR3 is CASSINTDTQYF. As DNA, the CDR3 is TGTGCCAGCAGCATCAACACAGATACGCAGTATTTT.

The chain has TRBV5-1 and TRBJ2-2; 9 positions agree with TRBD2. V was pared by 6 bases and J by 1 base, with 4 bases of the junction left unmatched. The CDR3 extends over 15 amino acids. Germline V gene lookup returns CDR1 SGHRS and CDR2 YFSETQ. The CDR3 region is CASTLTSGNTGELFF. The CDR3 DNA follows: TGCGCCAGCACCCTGACTAGCGGGAACACCGGGGAGCTGTTTTTT.

The chain couples TRBV5-6 to TRBJ2-7; TRBD1 matches at 12 bases. The CDR3 sequence is 16 residues long. J lost 5 bases, V lost 2 bases, and 8 bases had no gene match. Germline V gene data show CDR1 as SGHDT and CDR2 as YYEEEE. The CDR3 spells CASSLPPGQGANEQYF. The CDR3 bases are TGTGCCAGCAGCTTACCGCCGGGACAGGGGGCAAACGAGCAGTACTTC.

The chain combines TRBV7-9 with TRBJ2-5; 7 bases are a match to TRBD1. Germline V gene data show CDR1 as SEHNR and CDR2 as FQNEAQ (reference sequence). V trimming: 4 bases; J trimming: 1 base; junction bases outside the gene matches: 6. The CDR3 is 15 amino acids. CDR3 residues: CASSSRWDSQETQYF. In DNA, the CDR3 is TGTGCCAGCAGCTCCCGATGGGACAGCCAAGAGACCCAGTACTTC.

The V gene is TRBV4-1, the J gene TRBJ2-7; TRBD2 is a possible D gene (7 bases). The CDR3 is 16 amino acids. Germline CDR1 reads MGHRA; CDR2 reads YSYEKL. V was clipped by 0 bases and J by 4 bases, with 16 bases between them. CDR3 DNA sequence: TGCGCCAGCAGCCAAGATGTGGCAGGGGAGGGTTACGAGCAGTACTTC. Its protein is CASSQDVAGEGYEQYF.

This chain joins TRBV18 and TRBJ2-5; a possible D gene is TRBD1 (5 bases). Deletions cut 6 bases from V and 5 bases from J, with 13 bases between. Germline lookup yields CDR1 KGHSH and CDR2 LQKENI. CDR3 length: 13 amino acids. For the CDR3, the DNA is TGTGCCAGCTCCCAACAACAGGTGGAGACCCAGTACTTC. Its protein product is CASSQQQVETQYF.

The rearrangement uses TRBV19 and TRBJ2-3; a possible D gene is TRBD2 (5 bases). Germline CDR1 is LNHDA and CDR2 is SQIVND (reference sequence). The CDR3 has 19 residues. Trimming cost V 3 bases and J 3 bases, with 25 bases left between them. Here the CDR3 DNA reads TGTGCCAGTAGTATTGTCGGAACTAATAGCGTTTTGGGGACAGATACGCAGTATTTT. Encoded protein: CASSIVGTNSVLGTDTQYF.

The chain uses TRBV28 and TRBJ2-7; the match to TRBD1 covers 12 bases. The V and J ends lost 8 bases and 5 bases, in that order; junction bases with no gene match: 10. The germline V gene has CDR1 MDHEN and CDR2 SYDVKM. The CDR3 sequence is 15 residues long. The CDR3 reads CASSLRDRGPHEQYF. Here the CDR3 DNA reads TGTGCCAGCTCCTTGCGGGACAGGGGGCCCCACGAGCAGTACTTC.

CDR3 amino acids: CASSLGRGSNQPQHF. CDR3 coding DNA: TGTGCCAGCAGCTTGGGCAGGGGGAGCAATCAGCCCCAGCATTTT. This sequence joins TRBV7-9 and TRBJ1-5; 7 bases agree with TRBD1. This CDR3 spans 15 amino acids. The germline gives CDR1 SEHNR, CDR2 FQNEAQ (reference sequence). V gave up 3 bases and J gave up 1 base; unmatched junction bases: 3.

The J gene is TRBJ2-2, the V gene TRBV5-6; D may be TRBD1 (6 bases). The CDR3 totals 13 residues. V gave up 1 base and J gave up 6 bases, with 7 bases separating them. Germline V gene lookup returns CDR1 SGHDT and CDR2 YYEEEE. The CDR3 here is CASSLTGPGELFF. The CDR3 coding sequence is TGTGCCAGCAGCTTGACAGGGCCCGGGGAGCTGTTTTTT.

The V and J genes are TRBV7-9 and TRBJ2-1; TRBD1 is a possible D gene (5 bases). The CDR3 has 14 amino acids. Germline-derived CDR1 and CDR2 are SEHNR and FQNEAQ (reference sequence). Trimming cost V 3 bases and J 8 bases, with 14 bases left between them. CDR3 coding DNA: TGTGCCAGCAGCTTTTGGACAACCCGGCATGAGCAGTTCTTC. Translating gives CASSFWTTRHEQFF.

This clone was observed a single time. CDR3 in DNA: TGTGCCAGCAGCTTAAGGGGGCCGGGAGGGACAGATACGCAGTATTTT. Protein: CASSLRGPGGTDTQYF. The chain links TRBV7-2 to TRBJ2-3, with D possibly matching TRBD2 (8 bases). Trimming stripped 2 bases from V and 3 bases from J, with 15 bases between. The CDR3 is 16 amino acids. The germline gives CDR1 SGHTA, CDR2 FQGNSA.

V and J are TRBV6-5 and TRBJ1-5; 8 nucleotides agree with TRBD1. Looked up from germline, CDR1 is MNHEY and CDR2 is SVGAGI. Germline trimming cut 4 bases from V and 7 bases from J; bases unmatched to any gene: 6. The length of the CDR3 is 14 residues. In DNA form, the CDR3 reads TGTGCCAGCAGTTCAGGGGACAGGAGACAGCCCCAGCATTTT. Its translation: CASSSGDRRQPQHF.